These 20 T cell receptor beta chains originate from one sample sequenced in a study of human T cells and chemical hapten exposure. The time point denotes: healthy volunteer bleed at 6 weeks. Unfractionated whole blood served as the source for total RNA extraction. TCRdb called the RACE reads again in MiXCR, with one record for every CDR3 protein. The sample contains some 31,000 distinct CDR3 sequences, around 5% of which appear only once. The sample consisted of whole blood. These receptors were collected from a human donor in good health. Some clones in this sample may be carry-over from other donors' samples.

The chain joins TRBV10-3 to TRBJ2-5; tentatively, D is TRBD1 (5 bases). Germline values: CDR1 ENHRY, CDR2 SYGVKD. V was clipped by 8 bases and J by 1 base, with 11 bases between them. The CDR3 loop spans 13 amino acids. This CDR3 reads CAIGVQGQETQYF. The CDR3 DNA is TGTGCCATCGGTGTTCAGGGCCAAGAGACCCAGTACTTC.

Turning to this clonotype: A much larger clone sits a single nucleotide away, making a read error possible. The V and J genes are TRBV6-4 and TRBJ2-1, with D perhaps TRBD2 (5 bases). The CDR3 contains 15 residues. From germline, CDR1 is MRHNA and CDR2 SNTAGT. The V gene lost 1 base and the J gene lost 3 bases, with 10 bases spanning the gap. In nucleotides, the CDR3 is TGTGCCAGCAGTGACTTCGTGGGGAGCTACAATGAGCAGTTCTTC. Protein sequence: CASSDFVGSYNEQFF.

This clonotype occurred a few times. The rearrangement links TRBV5-5 to TRBJ1-1; no reliable D call. Germline CDR1 is SGHKS and CDR2 is YYEKEE (reference sequence). This CDR3 is 16 amino acids long. The V and J ends lost 5 bases and 2 bases respectively, with 19 bases between them. CDR3 nucleotides: TGTGCCAGCAGTGTGAGTCCCCGGACTACCAACACTGAAGCTTTCTTT. Protein product: CASSVSPRTTNTEAFF. Together with reference TRBV5-5 and TRBJ1-1, the CDR3 gives the full variable domain: DAGVTQSPTHLIKTRGQQVTLRCSPISGHKSVSWYQQVLGQGPQFIFQYYEKEERGRGNFPDRFSARQFPNYSSELNVNALLLGDSALYLCASSVSPRTTNTEAFFGQGTRLTVV.

This clonotype has at least ten counts. The chain is built from TRBV4-1 and TRBJ1-5, with 7 bases aligning to TRBD1. The CDR3 has 14 amino acids. After removal of 5 bases from V and 4 bases from J, the junction contained 5 bases not matched to a gene. Per germline, CDR1 MGHRA and CDR2 YSYEKL. CDR3 protein: CASSEPTGNQPQHF. The CDR3 DNA reads TGCGCCAGCAGCGAGCCGACAGGGAATCAGCCCCAGCATTTT.

The chain employs TRBV10-3 and TRBJ2-3; D gene unclear. The V gene lost 3 bases and the J gene lost 4 bases, with 11 bases spanning the gap. Germline CDR1 is ENHRY and CDR2 is SYGVKD. This CDR3 has 14 residues. The CDR3: CAISEGRVADTQYF. The DNA of the CDR3 is TGTGCCATCAGTGAAGGTAGGGTGGCAGATACGCAGTATTTT.

This clonotype has ten or more counts. The chain uses TRBV5-1 and TRBJ1-5; 10 bases match TRBD1. Germline V lookup: CDR1 SGHRS, CDR2 YFSETQ. The junction had 3 bases not matched to a gene; V was cut back by 0 bases and J by 6 bases. The CDR3 runs 15 residues. CDR3 residues: CASSLGQGASQPQHF. The CDR3 DNA is TGCGCCAGCAGCTTGGGACAGGGGGCTTCTCAGCCCCAGCATTTT. Using reference TRBV5-1 and TRBJ1-5 for the parts outside the CDR3, the full variable domain is KAGVTQTPRYLIKTRGQQVTLSCSPISGHRSVSWYQQTPGQGLQFLFEYFSETQRNKGNFPGRFSGRQFSNSRSEMNVSTLELGDSALYLCASSLGQGASQPQHFGDGTRLSIL.

The V call is TRBV20-1, the J call TRBJ1-5; 7 bases line up with TRBD1. Germline trimming cut 5 bases from V and 5 bases from J; bases unmatched to any gene: 9. This CDR3 region has 14 residues. CDR1 DFQATT and CDR2 SNEGSKA come from the germline V gene (reference sequence). DNA of the CDR3: TGCAGTGCTGATACACTGACAGGGTATCAGCCCCAGCATTTT. This sequence encodes CSADTLTGYQPQHF.

The sample holds many counts of this clonotype. V gene TRBV5-1 combines with J gene TRBJ2-5; 8 bases match TRBD1. V was pared by 4 bases and J by 0 bases, with 5 bases of the junction left unmatched. This CDR3 has 15 residues. Germline CDR1 reads SGHRS; CDR2 reads YFSETQ. This CDR3 reads CASSDGTGYQETQYF. In nucleotides, the CDR3 is TGCGCCAGCAGCGACGGGACAGGCTACCAAGAGACCCAGTACTTC.

This clonotype was counted a few times. The V gene is TRBV28, the J gene TRBJ2-7; D unclear. CDR1 is MDHEN, CDR2 SYDVKM, per germline. V was shortened by 2 bases and J by 4 bases, with 6 bases between the two germline ends. There are 12 residues in the CDR3. The CDR3 bases are TGTGCCAGCAGTTTAGGAGAGTACGAGCAGTACTTC. It specifies CASSLGEYEQYF. The variable domain in full, with the rest retrieved from reference TRBV28 and TRBJ2-7, is DVKVTQSSRYLVKRTGEKVFLECVQDMDHENMFWYRQDPGLGLRLIYFSYDVKMKEKGDIPEGYSVSREKKERFSLILESASTNQTSMYLCASSLGEYEQYFGPGTRLTVT.

Here the CDR3 reads CSVARLAGDTQYF. In nucleotides, the CDR3 is TGCAGCGTTGCAAGGCTAGCGGGAGATACGCAGTATTTT. The V call is TRBV29-1, the J call TRBJ2-3; TRBD2 aligns across 8 bases. Unmatched junction bases numbered 5, after V lost 4 bases and J lost 5 bases. The CDR3 contains 13 residues. CDR1 is SQVTM, CDR2 ANQGSEA, per germline.

Regarding this clonotype: A much more abundant neighbour one base away suggests this may be a read error. The rearrangement joins TRBV7-9 to TRBJ2-1; 9 bases are shared with TRBD1. V lost 5 bases, J lost 4 bases, and 6 bases stayed unmatched. CDR3 length equals 15 residues. Germline CDR1 reads SEHNR; CDR2 reads FQNEAQ (reference sequence). This CDR3 is CASSLTGGQYNEQFF. In DNA, the CDR3 is TGTGCCAGCAGCCTGACAGGGGGTCAGTACAATGAGCAGTTCTTC.

This clonotype was seen a few times. The chain joins TRBV20-1 to TRBJ2-5, with 10 bases lining up with TRBD2. The germline CDR1 and CDR2 sequences are DFQATT and SNEGSKA (reference sequence). Trimming removed 5 bases from V and 1 base from J; junction bases left unmatched: 7. CDR3 length: 15 amino acids. CDR3 protein: CSAVYLAGGQETQYF. The DNA for the CDR3 is TGCAGTGCTGTTTACTTAGCGGGAGGCCAAGAGACCCAGTACTTC.

The sample holds many counts of this clonotype. The chain is built from TRBV7-2 and TRBJ2-1; 7 nucleotides line up with TRBD1. With 4 bases clipped from V and 4 bases from J, the junction kept 1 base outside the gene matches. This CDR3 has 13 residues. Germline V gene lookup returns CDR1 SGHTA and CDR2 FQGNSA. The CDR3 loop is CASSSDRYNEQFF. CDR3 DNA: TGTGCCAGCAGCTCGGACAGGTACAATGAGCAGTTCTTC.

The rearrangement links TRBV5-1 to TRBJ1-4; unclear D gene. Between the trimmed V and J ends, which lost 4 bases and 8 bases, there was a span of 18 bases. The CDR3 runs to 15 residues. The germline CDR1 and CDR2 sequences are SGHRS and YFSETQ. As DNA, the CDR3 is TGCGCCAGCAGCGAGAGTAGTTCTGAGGAAGAAAAACTGTTTTTT. It codes for CASSESSSEEEKLFF.

This clonotype was observed many times. The J gene is TRBJ1-2, the V gene TRBV9; TRBD1 might be the D (5 bases). V was cut by 0 bases and J by 8 bases, with 20 bases left in between. This CDR3 is 16 amino acids long. Germline loops: CDR1 SGDLS, CDR2 YYNGEE. The CDR3 sequence: CASSVDGLGQGAGYTF. In DNA, the CDR3 is TGTGCCAGCAGCGTAGACGGGCTTGGGCAGGGAGCAGGCTACACCTTC.

This clonotype has only a few counts. The chain recombines TRBV3-1 with TRBJ1-1; D is perhaps TRBD1 (5 bases). The CDR3 totals 15 residues. Germline V gene data show CDR1 as LGHDT and CDR2 as YNNKEL (reference sequence). Trimming removed 1 base at V and 2 bases at J, with 11 bases between. The CDR3 here is CASSQVTGPNTEAFF. As DNA, the CDR3 is TGTGCCAGCAGCCAAGTGACGGGGCCAAACACTGAAGCTTTCTTT. Combining the CDR3 with reference TRBV3-1 and TRBJ1-1 gives the whole variable domain DTAVSQTPKYLVTQMGNDKSIKCEQNLGHDTMYWYKQDSKKFLKIMFSYNNKELIINETVPNRFSPKSPDKAHLNLHINSLELGDSAVYFCASSQVTGPNTEAFFGQGTRLTVV.

This clonotype was recorded at least ten times. The rearrangement links TRBV27 to TRBJ2-3, with 9 bases identical to TRBD1. J was trimmed by 4 bases and V by 4 bases; bases with no gene match: 6. The CDR3 is 15 amino acids. Germline loops: CDR1 MNHEY, CDR2 SMNVEV (reference sequence). CDR3: CASSSLGTGPDTQYF. The CDR3 coding sequence is TGTGCCAGCAGTTCTCTTGGGACAGGGCCAGATACGCAGTATTTT.

DNA for the CDR3: TGTGCCAGCAGCTTAGCTGGTAGCGGGAGGGCCCTAATTGAGCAGTTCTTC. Translated: CASSLAGSGRALIEQFF. The chain carries TRBV7-2 and TRBJ2-1; 11 bases fit TRBD2. The germline CDR1 and CDR2 sequences are SGHTA and FQGNSA. The CDR3 extends over 17 amino acids. Trimming at V came to 0 bases and at J to 9 bases, leaving 10 bases not matched to a gene.

This clonotype was picked up a small number of times. V is TRBV7-9 and J is TRBJ1-1; no firm D call. Germline V gene sequence: CDR1 SEHNR, CDR2 FQNEAQ (reference sequence). The CDR3 runs 14 residues. Trimming took 2 bases from V and 9 from J, leaving 16 bases between them. CDR3 sequence: CASSLRIDGSKAFF. Written as DNA, the CDR3 is TGTGCCAGCAGCTTAAGGATTGATGGCAGTAAAGCTTTCTTT.

By sample fraction, this clonotype is medium-sized (0.01 to 0.1%). The chain recombines TRBV11-2 with TRBJ2-3, with 7 bases that match TRBD2. This CDR3 contains 15 residues. V was clipped by 4 bases and J by 5 bases; unmatched bases: 9. The germline gives CDR1 SGHAT, CDR2 FQNNGV. CDR3 amino acids: CASSSQRGPGDTQYF. CDR3 DNA: TGTGCCAGCAGCTCCCAGCGGGGCCCGGGAGATACGCAGTATTTT.